Shown below are 11 T cell receptor beta chains from a single sample sequenced in a study of human T cells and chemical hapten exposure. Time point in this sample: pre-sensitization, week 0. Treatment given: therapeutic diphenylcyclopropenone sensitization with weekly scalp DPC. TCRdb fed the RACE reads into MiXCR, producing one record per CDR3 protein. In the table there are roughly 100,000 distinct CDR3 sequences, approximately 12% of which are singletons. The sample in question was whole blood, obtained in connection with sensitization to the hapten diphenylcyclopropenone (DPC). The receptors were sampled from a woman aged 50 to 65 with alopecia areata. Some clones in this sample may be carry-over from other donors' samples.

A few counts support this clonotype. The CDR3 coding sequence is TGTGCCAGCCTTGGGGGGTACACTGAAGCTTTCTTT. It encodes CASLGGYTEAFF. V usage is TRBV12-3 or TRBV12-4 and J usage is TRBJ1-1; D may be TRBD1 (5 bases). The CDR3 consists of 12 residues. The V end was cut by 8 bases, the J end by 3 bases, with 10 bases between.

This rearrangement joins TRBV12-3 or TRBV12-4 to TRBJ2-5, with a possible D match to TRBD1 (6 bases). The CDR3 covers 15 residues. The V end was cut by 7 bases, the J end by 1 base, with 16 bases between. The CDR3 protein is CASNFQGLVQETQYF. In DNA form, the CDR3 reads TGTGCCAGCAATTTTCAGGGGCTGGTCCAAGAGACCCAGTACTTC.

In its sample, this clonotype was seen many times. V gene TRBV4-1 combines with J gene TRBJ1-5; TRBD1 might be the D (5 bases). Germline V lookup: CDR1 MGHRA, CDR2 YSYEKL. The CDR3 totals 13 residues. V was shortened by 0 bases and J by 5 bases, with 5 bases between the two germline ends. CDR3 sequence: CASSQEGDQPQHF. The CDR3 DNA follows: TGCGCCAGCAGCCAAGAGGGGGATCAGCCCCAGCATTTT.

V and J are TRBV7-2 and TRBJ2-3; 9 bases agree with TRBD2. The CDR3 sequence is 15 residues long. Trimming at V came to 5 bases and at J to 2 bases, leaving 5 bases not matched to a gene. The germline CDR1 and CDR2 sequences are SGHTA and FQGNSA. CDR3 loop: CASSPRLADTDTQYF. CDR3 DNA sequence: TGTGCCAGCAGCCCCAGACTAGCGGACACAGATACGCAGTATTTT.

This clonotype came up many times. V gene TRBV5-1 combines with J gene TRBJ2-3; the D gene is possibly TRBD1 (5 bases). Germline V gives CDR1 SGHRS, CDR2 YFSETQ. Trimming stripped 0 bases from V and 2 bases from J, with 7 bases between. The length of the CDR3 is 14 residues. CDR3 DNA sequence: TGCGCCAGCAGCTTGGGACAGACCACAGATACGCAGTATTTT. Its protein is CASSLGQTTDTQYF.

V usage is TRBV6-5 and J usage is TRBJ2-3; TRBD2 matches 9 bases. V lost 3 bases to trimming and J lost 5 bases; unmatched junction nucleotides: 6. Per germline, CDR1 MNHEY and CDR2 SVGAGI. CDR3 size: 15 residues. The CDR3 here is CASSYAGGPEDTQYF. Here the CDR3 DNA reads TGTGCCAGCAGTTATGCGGGGGGGCCCGAAGATACGCAGTATTTT.

This clonotype was counted a few times. The rearrangement links TRBV5-1 to TRBJ1-4; 7 bases agree with TRBD1. The CDR3 consists of 15 residues. V was clipped by 3 bases and J by 7 bases; unmatched bases: 9. Per germline, CDR1 SGHRS and CDR2 YFSETQ. The CDR3 bases are TGCGCCAGCAGCTCACCGGGACAGTGGGGTGAAAAACTGTTTTTT. Translating gives CASSSPGQWGEKLFF.

This clonotype was counted at least ten times. The chain employs TRBV10-2 and TRBJ1-5, with a possible D match to TRBD1 (6 bases). The V gene lost 5 bases and the J gene lost 7 bases, with 12 bases spanning the gap. Germline V gene lookup returns CDR1 WSHSY and CDR2 SAAADI. The CDR3 runs 13 residues. CDR3 in amino acids: CASSPQGYQPQHF. DNA for the CDR3: TGCGCCAGCAGTCCACAGGGTTACCAGCCCCAGCATTTT.

This clonotype was seen at least ten times. J is TRBJ2-1 and V is TRBV19, with D unresolved. V gave up 0 bases and J gave up 3 bases, with 15 bases separating them. CDR3 length: 17 amino acids. CDR1 is LNHDA and CDR2 is SQIVND in the germline V gene (reference sequence). In nucleotides, the CDR3 is TGTGCCAGTAGTATAGATCTCCGGCCGGGCATCTACAATGAGCAGTTCTTC. It encodes CASSIDLRPGIYNEQFF.

This clonotype was recorded at least ten times. This chain joins TRBV19 and TRBJ2-7; 11 nucleotides agree with TRBD1. CDR3 length: 15 residues. Unmatched junction bases numbered 5, after V lost 5 bases and J lost 2 bases. CDR1 and CDR2 (germline): LNHDA, SQIVND (reference sequence). DNA for the CDR3: TGTGCCAGTAGTGTGTGGGACAGGGGGACCTACGAGCAGTACTTC. Translation: CASSVWDRGTYEQYF. Full variable domain (remainder filled in from reference TRBV19 and TRBJ2-7): DGGITQSPKYLFRKEGQNVTLSCEQNLNHDAMYWYRQDPGQGLRLIYYSQIVNDFQKGDIAEGYSVSREKKESFPLTVTSAQKNPTAFYLCASSVWDRGTYEQYFGPGTRLTVT.

This clonotype was seen a handful of times. The CDR3 spells CASSYSMGGQTYEQYF. Written as DNA, the CDR3 is TGTGCCAGCAGTTACTCGATGGGGGGGCAAACCTACGAGCAGTACTTC. The chain combines TRBV6-5 with TRBJ2-7; D possibly corresponds to TRBD2 (7 bases). The germline V and J ends were trimmed by 0 bases and 2 bases, with 14 bases remaining between them. Germline loops: CDR1 MNHEY, CDR2 SVGAGI. The length of the CDR3 is 16 residues.